This T cell receptor beta chain is from a study of OX40 agonist ivuxolimab in advanced cancers. Study as a whole: Those enrolled were 82.7% male, with a mean age of 60 years and ages from about 20 to 90. Regarding the study as a whole: Averaged across samples, CD8+ T cells carried more expanded clones than CD4+ did. No determination was made of the antigen specificity of the expanded peripheral T cells.

This clone is a singleton in its sample. Its target is unknown. Repertoires were generated with immunoSEQ multiplex PCR, while TCRdb's copy carries only in-frame clones and drops some. The repertoire includes around 76,000 clones, about 79% of them detected once, and 0.9% to 1.4% sits in the top ten. Germline CDR1 and CDR2: SEHNR and FQNEAQ (reference sequence). The CDR3 is 13 residues long. After removal of 6 bases from V and 6 bases from J, the junction contained 4 bases not matched to a gene. This receptor was identified in an adult with an advanced solid tumor such as melanoma, head and neck, liver or kidney cancer. The chain recombines TRBV7-9 with TRBJ2-3, with 9 bases lining up with TRBD1. The material sequenced was CD4+ or CD8+ T cells sorted from blood, taken in a trial of the OX40 agonist ivuxolimab. Written as DNA, the CDR3 is TGTGCCAGCAGACCGACAGGGGGGGATACGCAGTATTTT. Amino acids: CASRPTGGDTQYF.